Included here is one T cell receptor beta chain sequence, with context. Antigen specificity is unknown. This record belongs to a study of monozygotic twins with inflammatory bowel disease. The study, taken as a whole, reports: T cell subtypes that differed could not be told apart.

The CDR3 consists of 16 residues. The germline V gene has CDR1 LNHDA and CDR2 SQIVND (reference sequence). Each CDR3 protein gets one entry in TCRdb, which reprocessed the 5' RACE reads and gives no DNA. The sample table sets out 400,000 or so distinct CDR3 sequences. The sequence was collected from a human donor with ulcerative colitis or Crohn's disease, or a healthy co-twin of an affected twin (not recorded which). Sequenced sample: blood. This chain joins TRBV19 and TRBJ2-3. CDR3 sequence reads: CASSIVSSLGPDTQYF.